In this sample, the clone carrying this TCR beta chain turned up once. Its antigen is undetermined. This entry comes from a study of response to subunit inactivated influenza vaccine. General study points: Authors suggested that a seasonal influenza vaccination recruits few new T cells each time.

The CDR3 runs 15 residues. V trimming: 8 bases; J trimming: 7 bases; junction bases outside the gene matches: 14. Germline values: CDR1 MNHEY, CDR2 SVGEGT. TCRdb re-analysed the RT-PCR reads in MiXCR, keeping a single row per CDR3 protein. The sample records approximately 520,000 distinct CDR3 sequences, approximately 16% being singletons. The material was CD4+ T cells sorted from PBMCs, obtained roughly 24 months after vaccination. The receptor's source is a man aged 50 to 75 who received an inactivated influenza vaccine. The V and J genes are TRBV6-2 or TRBV6-3 and TRBJ2-7; 10 positions agree with TRBD1. The CDR3 here is CASRITGTGAKEQYF. CDR3 nucleotides: TGTGCCAGCCGAATTACCGGGACAGGGGCCAAGGAGCAGTACTTC.